These T cell receptor beta chains were read from a single sample in a study of monozygotic twins with cystic fibrosis. TCRdb's table, derived via immunoSEQ multiplex PCR, lists solely in-frame clones and lacks some. The table records over 30,000 clones, 75% to 95% of them present only once. Sample: blood. All receptors derive from a boy younger than 10 with cystic fibrosis. Each CDR3 is given without its conserved first and last residue. The size entry is marked missing in some rows and otherwise reads once, few, many or a size class.

j_call	clone_size	v_call	cdr3_aa
TRBJ2-1	NA	TRBV9	ASSAGQGEQF
TRBJ1-1	NA	TRBV19	ASSIGQLEAF
TRBJ1-2	NA	TRBV6-5	ASSYTGQGPIHGYT
TRBJ1-1	NA	TRBV6-6	ATNGNTEANTEAF
TRBJ1-1	NA	TRBV6-5	ASSYSIEVRSTEAF
TRBJ1-2	once	TRBV5-6	ASSPPSGEVYSYT
TRBJ1-6	NA	TRBV9	ASSVEALPQNSPLH
TRBJ2-3	NA	TRBV4-3	ASSQGDRETDTQY
TRBJ2-7	NA	TRBV4-1	ASSQEGQDPYEQY
TRBJ2-7	NA	TRBV4-1	ASSQGGTGGLDEQY
TRBJ2-7	once	TRBV9	ASSPSGGGGVYEQY
TRBJ2-1	NA	TRBV20-1	SAANHNEQF
TRBJ2-5	NA	TRBV2	ASSGGAFGETQY
TRBJ1-5	NA	TRBV19	ASSGPPQPQH
TRBJ2-2	NA	TRBV27	ASSSQGRNTGELF
TRBJ1-1	NA	TRBV9	ASSVAAELDTEAF
TRBJ2-2	once	TRBV29-1	SVDRGTSGDNTGELF
TRBJ1-1	NA	TRBV5-8	ASSLWGTGLMNTEAF
TRBJ1-2	NA	TRBV27	ASSPASDKGFYGYT
TRBJ2-5	once	TRBV6-6	ASSWLGGASETQY
TRBJ1-2	NA	TRBV12-5	ASGLSPGGYGYT
TRBJ1-2	NA	TRBV6-5	ASWGADYGYT
TRBJ1-1	NA	TRBV18	ASSPRGNAMNTEAF
TRBJ2-3	NA	TRBV6-9	ASSYSETSTDTQY
TRBJ1-5	NA	TRBV6-6	ASNPGGQGNQPQH
TRBJ2-7	NA	TRBV19	ASSPGRSGSYEQY
TRBJ1-3	once	TRBV2	ASREGAYSGNTIY
TRBJ2-3	NA	TRBV7-6	ASSLAVGDTQY
TRBJ2-7	NA	TRBV7-9	ASSPPGGRDYSSYEQY
TRBJ2-7	NA	TRBV13	ASSWGGPEPYEQY
TRBJ1-1	NA	TRBV13	ASSYAPGVAF
TRBJ2-7	NA	TRBV23-1	ASSQSRILAPYEQY
TRBJ1-2	NA	TRBV5-1	ASSLEGQAFYGYT
TRBJ2-1	once	TRBV4-1	ASSQERQGAGGFNEQF
TRBJ2-7	once	TRBV27	ASSLKFSYEQY
TRBJ2-7	NA	TRBV7-6	ASSQDRGREQY
TRBJ1-1	NA	TRBV19	ASSIPGVQGVDTEAF
TRBJ2-1	NA	TRBV13	ASSSGLAGNEQF
TRBJ2-7	NA	TRBV7-9	ASSSDSQSSYEQY
TRBJ2-3	NA	TRBV5-4	ASSRPGPTDTQY
TRBJ1-2	NA	TRBV5-4	ASSSSWDILNGYT
TRBJ2-7	NA	TRBV7-2	ASRNQGTGEQY
TRBJ1-1	NA	TRBV13	ASSPSGRHLNTEAF
TRBJ1-1	NA	TRBV5-1	ASSSDRAEAF
TRBJ1-4	NA	TRBV6-1	ASKDRVPNEKLF
TRBJ1-1	NA	TRBV7-6	ASSPGQENTEAF
TRBJ2-6	NA	TRBV7-9	ASSPSYSGANVLT
TRBJ1-6	NA	TRBV5-4	ASSLASTTRRDSPLH
TRBJ1-2	NA	TRBV19	ASSIGTGYGYT
TRBJ1-1	NA	TRBV29-1	SVAVLGENTEAF